Detailed here is one T cell receptor beta chain. Germline loops: CDR1 SGHVS, CDR2 FQNEAQ. This CDR3 is 14 amino acids long. The ends were cut back, 3 bases at V and 2 bases at J, with 11 bases in the middle. The sample belongs to a study of blood T cell repertoires in COVID-19. TCRdb's copy holds only in-frame clones and misses some; the assay was immunoSEQ multiplex PCR. The data show roughly 250,000 clones, 85% to 95% seen once. V gene TRBV7-8 combines with J gene TRBJ2-7; D is unresolved. The sequenced sample consisted of PBMCs or T cells enriched from blood (not recorded which). The origin of this receptor is a woman younger than 35 who had recovered from COVID-19. CDR3 DNA sequence: TGTGCCAGCAGCTTTCTGAGACAACCCTACGAGCAGTACTTC. Its protein is CASSFLRQPYEQYF.